This TCR beta chain derives from a study of vaccination and CD4 T cells after COVID-19. Stated treatment: approximately 9-day PBMC culture with coronavirus spike peptide pools or control peptides (ViraFEST assay). The V gene end was trimmed by 0 bases and the J gene end by 10 bases; junction bases not matched to a gene: 11. The length of the CDR3 is 14 residues. CDR1 is DFQATT and CDR2 is SNEGSKA in the germline V gene (reference sequence). Comment on this clonotype: The antigen is not known.

Sequenced with the Oncomine TCR Beta short-read assay was DNA taken from cultured CD4+ T cells. TCRdb reprocessed the PCR reads with MiXCR, giving one entry per CDR3 protein. The repertoire holds around 16,000 distinct CDR3 sequences, around 70% seen once, with about 4.6% in the top ten. The sample taken for sequencing was CD4+ T cells from blood, cultured in vitro. The chain couples TRBV20-1 to TRBJ1-2; TRBD1 agrees at 7 bases. The sequence came from a human donor who had recovered from COVID-19. Written as DNA, the CDR3 is TGCAGTGCTAGAGATACAGGGGCTAGCTCTTTCTACACCTTC. As protein: CSARDTGASSFYTF.